This entry lists 29 T cell receptor beta chains sequenced from one sample in a study of long-term antiretroviral therapy in people with HIV. Survey-level immunoSEQ v3.0 assays were run. TCRdb's table, derived via immunoSEQ multiplex PCR, lists solely in-frame clones and lacks some. The sample carries 20,000 to 25,000 clones, less than 85% recorded once. The source was unsorted PBMCs, collected less than 1.8 years before starting antiretroviral therapy. These receptor sequences come from a woman in her forties with HIV.

This rearrangement joins TRBV18 to TRBJ2-7; TRBD1 matches at 8 bases. CDR1 and CDR2 (germline): KGHSH, LQKENI. The length of the CDR3 is 15 residues. Trimming removed 0 bases from V and 5 bases from J; junction bases left unmatched: 6. Here the CDR3 reads CASSPPGGQGDEQYF. Here the CDR3 DNA reads TGTGCCAGCTCACCACCGGGTGGACAGGGTGACGAGCAGTACTTC.

This clone was detected only a few times. The chain recombines TRBV4-1 with TRBJ1-1; 8 bases agree with TRBD1. The germline gives CDR1 MGHRA, CDR2 YSYEKL. Trimming cost V 1 base and J 7 bases; bases outside gene matches: 2. The CDR3 extends over 13 amino acids. CDR3 sequence: CASSQGQGIEAFF. The CDR3 DNA sequence: TGCGCCAGCAGCCAAGGACAGGGGATTGAAGCTTTCTTT.

J is TRBJ2-7 and V is TRBV9, with 8 bases aligning to TRBD1. Losses at the gene ends were 4 bases for V and 3 bases for J; bases not matched to a gene: 6. This CDR3 is 14 amino acids long. Germline loops: CDR1 SGDLS, CDR2 YYNGEE. DNA for the CDR3: TGTGCCAGCAGCCAAGGGACAGGTATCTACGAGCAGTACTTC. Translation gives CASSQGTGIYEQYF.

The chain combines TRBV7-2 with TRBJ2-4, with 9 bases that match TRBD1. Trimming removed 5 bases from V and 8 bases from J; junction bases left unmatched: 4. Germline V gene sequence: CDR1 SGHTA, CDR2 FQGNSA. This CDR3 region has 13 residues. In DNA form, the CDR3 reads TGTGCCAGCAGCCCCGACAGGGGGGACATTCAGTACTTC. It is translated as CASSPDRGDIQYF.

The rearrangement joins TRBV6-1 to TRBJ1-4; the match to TRBD1 covers 7 bases. This CDR3 comprises 15 residues. With V trimmed by 6 bases and J by 4 bases, 8 bases remained unmatched. Germline V gene lookup returns CDR1 MNHNS and CDR2 SASEGT. The DNA for the CDR3 is TGTGCCAGCAGGGAACAGGGGCACGTTAATGAAAAACTGTTTTTT. Protein product: CASREQGHVNEKLFF.

This clone came up a few times. This sequence joins TRBV7-2 and TRBJ2-7; D is perhaps TRBD1 (7 bases). Germline V CDR1 and CDR2: SGHTA, FQGNSA. The CDR3 has 18 residues. Deletions cut 5 bases from V and 5 bases from J, with 28 bases between. This CDR3 reads CASSQGDPGTPVLNEQYF. In nucleotides, the CDR3 is TGTGCCAGCAGCCAGGGGGATCCCGGGACTCCAGTCCTGAACGAGCAGTACTTC. The variable domain in full, with the rest retrieved from reference TRBV7-2 and TRBJ2-7, is GAGVSQSPSNKVTEKGKDVELRCDPISGHTALYWYRQSLGQGLEFLIYFQGNSAPDKSGLPSDRFSAERTGGSVSTLTIQRTQQEDSAVYLCASSQGDPGTPVLNEQYFGPGTRLTVT.

The chain links TRBV15 to TRBJ2-1, with no clear D. CDR3 length equals 12 residues. Trimming took 0 bases from V and 15 from J, leaving 12 bases between them. CDR1 LNHNV and CDR2 YYDKDF come from the germline V gene (reference sequence). The CDR3, as DNA: TGTGCCACCAGCAGAGATCTTGCGTATTTGTTCTTC. Its protein is CATSRDLAYLFF.

V gene TRBV5-1 combines with J gene TRBJ2-3, with TRBD1 identical over 8 bases. The CDR3 is made up of 16 amino acids. V lost 6 bases to trimming and J lost 0 bases; unmatched junction nucleotides: 9. Germline V gene data show CDR1 as SGHRS and CDR2 as YFSETQ. CDR3 sequence (DNA): TGCGCCAGCACCGCACGATACAGGGGGAGCACAGATACGCAGTATTTT. Translating gives CASTARYRGSTDTQYF.

The chain combines TRBV4-1 with TRBJ2-1; 10 bases align to TRBD2. After removal of 3 bases from V and 5 bases from J, the junction contained 4 bases not matched to a gene. The germline CDR1 and CDR2 sequences are MGHRA and YSYEKL. The CDR3 spans 15 residues. DNA of the CDR3: TGCGCCAGCAGCCATGGGACTAGCGAGCACAATGAGCAGTTCTTC. Translated, it gives CASSHGTSEHNEQFF.

V gene TRBV13 combines with J gene TRBJ1-4; 8 bases map to TRBD1. J was trimmed by 3 bases and V by 3 bases; bases with no gene match: 3. The CDR3 extends over 15 amino acids. Germline values: CDR1 PRHDT, CDR2 FYEKMQ (reference sequence). CDR3: CASSFGQGANEKLFF. In DNA, the CDR3 is TGTGCCAGCAGCTTCGGACAGGGAGCTAATGAAAAACTGTTTTTT.

This clone is labeled medium-sized. This rearrangement joins TRBV4-1 to TRBJ2-7, with D possibly being TRBD2 (6 bases). Germline V CDR1 and CDR2: MGHRA, YSYEKL. Trimming pared 2 bases from V and 2 bases from J, leaving 19 bases between. This CDR3 has 17 amino acids. This CDR3 reads CASSQSPSGGTPYEQYF. Written as DNA, the CDR3 is TGCGCCAGCAGCCAAAGTCCCTCTGGCGGGACTCCCTACGAGCAGTACTTC.

The rearrangement joins TRBV4-3 to TRBJ1-1, with D possibly matching TRBD1 (5 bases). Trimming stripped 1 base from V and 2 bases from J, with 8 bases between. Germline V gives CDR1 LGHNA, CDR2 YSLEER. The CDR3 is 14 residues long. CDR3 sequence: CASSQVQGNTEAFF. In DNA, the CDR3 is TGCGCCAGCAGCCAAGTTCAGGGCAACACTGAAGCTTTCTTT.

V is TRBV4-1 and J is TRBJ2-7; 7 positions agree with TRBD2. Trimming at V came to 4 bases and at J to 4 bases, leaving 10 bases not matched to a gene. Per the germline V gene, CDR1 is MGHRA and CDR2 is YSYEKL. The CDR3 covers 15 residues. The CDR3 protein is CASSPSAGVVYEQYF. CDR3 DNA: TGCGCCAGCAGCCCATCGGCGGGAGTAGTTTACGAGCAGTACTTC.

This clone was observed once. The chain employs TRBV18 and TRBJ1-2; D is perhaps TRBD1 (5 bases). This CDR3 comprises 15 residues. Germline V lookup: CDR1 KGHSH, CDR2 LQKENI. V was clipped by 3 bases and J by 3 bases, with 14 bases between them. CDR3 in DNA: TGTGCCAGCTCACCTTCCCAGGGCCTGCACTATGGCTACACCTTC. Translated, it gives CASSPSQGLHYGYTF.

The V and J genes are TRBV7-6 and TRBJ1-1; perhaps TRBD1 as D (6 bases). The length of the CDR3 is 16 residues. Germline CDR1 is SGHVS and CDR2 is FNYEAQ. Trimming took off 3 bases at V and 1 base at J, with 15 bases between the two ends. In nucleotides, the CDR3 is TGTGCCAGCAGCTTTCCGGGGGGGCTGGCGAACACTGAAGCTTTCTTT. It yields the protein CASSFPGGLANTEAFF.

The chain joins TRBV5-1 to TRBJ1-1, with a tentative D call TRBD1 (5 bases). Trimming took 1 base from V and 0 from J, leaving 10 bases between them. The CDR3 is 15 amino acids. The germline V gene has CDR1 SGHRS and CDR2 YFSETQ. CDR3 bases: TGCGCCAGCAGCTTGTCTGGGGCCCTGAACACTGAAGCTTTCTTT. Translating gives CASSLSGALNTEAFF.

V and J are TRBV29-1 and TRBJ2-7; possible D gene TRBD2, 7 bases. V was trimmed by 3 bases and J by 6 bases, leaving 12 bases between them. Germline V lookup: CDR1 SQVTM, CDR2 ANQGSEA. There are 12 residues in the CDR3. The CDR3 spells CSVEGGRGEQYF. CDR3 coding DNA: TGCAGCGTTGAGGGGGGGCGGGGCGAGCAGTACTTC.

The chain combines TRBV11-3 with TRBJ2-5; D is uncertain. From germline, CDR1 is SGHNT and CDR2 YENEEA. V shed 5 bases and J shed 1 base, with 11 bases lying between them. This CDR3 has 14 residues. CDR3 protein: CASSPRDIQETQYF. CDR3 coding DNA: TGTGCCAGCAGCCCCCGAGACATCCAAGAGACCCAGTACTTC.

V and J are TRBV27 and TRBJ1-3, with D unresolved. The V end lost 9 bases, the J end lost 0 bases, and 12 bases lay between the germline ends. The CDR3 sequence is 14 residues long. In germline, CDR1 is MNHEY, CDR2 SMNVEV (reference sequence). The CDR3 loop reads CASREAGSGNTIYF. CDR3 DNA: TGTGCCAGTCGAGAGGCTGGCTCTGGAAACACCATATATTTT.

The rearrangement uses TRBV5-8 and TRBJ2-6, with 8 positions matching TRBD1. Germline values: CDR1 SGHTS, CDR2 YDEGEE. With 1 base clipped from V and 1 base from J, the junction kept 4 bases outside the gene matches. The CDR3 contains 17 residues. This CDR3 is CASSLQGARSGANVLTF. The CDR3 coding sequence is TGTGCCAGCAGCTTGCAGGGGGCGAGGTCTGGGGCCAACGTCCTGACTTTC.

This clone was seen a handful of times. The V and J genes are TRBV2 and TRBJ2-2; 8 nucleotides line up with TRBD2. Germline values: CDR1 SNHLY, CDR2 FYNNEI. V shed 8 bases and J 0 bases; nucleotides not matched to a gene: 5. The CDR3 length is 15 residues. The CDR3 loop reads CASRSGTANTGELFF. CDR3 coding DNA: TGTGCCAGCCGTAGCGGGACCGCGAACACCGGGGAGCTGTTTTTT. Complete variable domain (other parts from reference TRBV2 and TRBJ2-2): EPEVTQTPSHQVTQMGQEVILRCVPISNHLYFYWYRQILGQKVEFLVSFYNNEISEKSEIFDDQFSVERPDGSNFTLKIRSTKLEDSAMYFCASRSGTANTGELFFGEGSRLTVL.

The chain couples TRBV10-3 to TRBJ2-1; D perhaps matches TRBD2 (6 bases). This CDR3 is 13 amino acids long. Trimming took off 2 bases at V and 7 bases at J, with 9 bases between the two ends. Germline V gene sequence: CDR1 ENHRY, CDR2 SYGVKD. As DNA, the CDR3 is TGTGCCATCAGTGAGGGGCGGGATAATGAGCAGTTCTTC. Translating it yields CAISEGRDNEQFF.

This clone was counted between two and nine times. The chain uses TRBV9 and TRBJ1-2; 8 bases agree with TRBD1. CDR1 and CDR2 (germline): SGDLS, YYNGEE. The CDR3 loop spans 14 amino acids. V dropped 4 bases and J dropped 7; count of bases not matched to a gene: 9. The CDR3 sequence: CASSLRTGMGGYTF. CDR3 in DNA: TGTGCCAGCAGCTTAAGGACAGGGATGGGTGGCTACACCTTC.

This rearrangement joins TRBV11-3 to TRBJ2-7; maybe TRBD1 (5 bases). V dropped 5 bases and J dropped 6 bases, with 20 bases sitting between them. Germline V gene data show CDR1 as SGHNT and CDR2 as YENEEA. This CDR3 has 15 amino acids. The CDR3 sequence: CASSRGTVENAEQYF. The CDR3 DNA is TGTGCCAGCAGCAGGGGAACGGTTGAGAACGCCGAGCAGTACTTC.

This CDR3 is CASSLLDTGANVLTF. The CDR3 DNA sequence: TGTGCCAGCAGCTTGTTGGACACTGGGGCCAACGTCCTGACTTTC. The rearrangement joins TRBV5-6 to TRBJ2-6, with a possible D match to TRBD1 (5 bases). The CDR3 is 15 amino acids. Germline CDR1 SGHDT, CDR2 YYEEEE. The germline V and J ends were trimmed by 1 base and 2 bases, with 7 bases remaining between them.

The chain joins TRBV6-5 to TRBJ1-1; tentative D call: TRBD1 (5 bases). The V end was cut by 4 bases, the J end by 4 bases, with 16 bases between. CDR1 MNHEY and CDR2 SVGAGI come from the germline V gene. The CDR3 extends over 15 amino acids. The CDR3 region is CASSSVGVLVTEAFF. DNA for the CDR3: TGTGCCAGCAGTTCGGTGGGGGTGTTGGTCACTGAAGCTTTCTTT.

The V call is TRBV7-9, the J call TRBJ2-1; no clear D. The V end lost 3 bases, the J end lost 5 bases, and 11 bases lay between the germline ends. The CDR3 extends over 14 amino acids. CDR1 is SEHNR, CDR2 FQNEAQ, per germline (reference sequence). CDR3 amino acids: CASSFTQAHNEQFF. In DNA, the CDR3 is TGTGCCAGCAGCTTCACCCAGGCCCACAATGAGCAGTTCTTC.

J is TRBJ2-2 and V is TRBV25-1, with D possibly called TRBD1 or TRBD2 (5 bases each). The germline CDR1 and CDR2 sequences are MGHDK and SYGVNS. The CDR3 consists of 15 residues. The V gene lost 2 bases and the J gene lost 7 bases, with 14 bases spanning the gap. CDR3 coding DNA: TGTGCCAGCAGTGAAACGGGACCCTGGGGCGGGGAGCTGTTTTTT. This encodes CASSETGPWGGELFF. Full variable domain (rest looked up from reference TRBV25-1 and TRBJ2-2): EADIYQTPRYLVIGTGKKITLECSQTMGHDKMYWYQQDPGMELHLIHYSYGVNSTEKGDLSSESTVSRIRTEHFPLTLESARPSHTSQYLCASSETGPWGGELFFGEGSRLTVL.

The V call is TRBV11-3, the J call TRBJ1-1; no clear D gene. The V gene lost 3 bases and the J gene lost 1 base, with 6 bases spanning the gap. The V gene's germline CDR1 is SGHNT and CDR2 YENEEA. There are 13 residues in the CDR3. CDR3 DNA: TGTGCCAGCAGCTTTCAAGAGAACACTGAAGCTTTCTTT. The encoded protein is CASSFQENTEAFF.